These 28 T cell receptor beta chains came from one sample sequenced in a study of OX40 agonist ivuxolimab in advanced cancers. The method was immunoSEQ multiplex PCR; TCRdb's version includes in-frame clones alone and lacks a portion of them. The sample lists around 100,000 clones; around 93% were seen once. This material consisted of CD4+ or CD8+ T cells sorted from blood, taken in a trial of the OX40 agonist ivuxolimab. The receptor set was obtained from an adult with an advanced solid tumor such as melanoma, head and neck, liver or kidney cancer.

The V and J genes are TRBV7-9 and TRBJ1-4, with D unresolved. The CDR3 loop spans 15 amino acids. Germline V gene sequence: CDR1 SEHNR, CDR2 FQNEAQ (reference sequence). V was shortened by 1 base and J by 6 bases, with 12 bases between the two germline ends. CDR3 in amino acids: CASSLGGTRDEKLFF. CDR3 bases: TGTGCCAGCAGCTTAGGAGGAACTAGGGATGAAAAACTGTTTTTT. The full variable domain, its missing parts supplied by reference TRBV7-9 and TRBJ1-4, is DTGVSQNPRHKITKRGQNVTFRCDPISEHNRLYWYRQTLGQGPEFLTYFQNEAQLEKSRLLSDRFSAERPKGSFSTLEIQRTEQGDSAMYLCASSLGGTRDEKLFFGSGTQLSVL.

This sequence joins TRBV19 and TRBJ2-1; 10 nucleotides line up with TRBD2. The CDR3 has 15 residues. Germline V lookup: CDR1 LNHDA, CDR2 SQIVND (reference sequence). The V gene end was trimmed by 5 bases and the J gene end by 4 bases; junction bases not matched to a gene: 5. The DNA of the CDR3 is TGTGCCAGTAGTCCCCTAGCGGGAGTGTACAATGAGCAGTTCTTC. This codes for CASSPLAGVYNEQFF.

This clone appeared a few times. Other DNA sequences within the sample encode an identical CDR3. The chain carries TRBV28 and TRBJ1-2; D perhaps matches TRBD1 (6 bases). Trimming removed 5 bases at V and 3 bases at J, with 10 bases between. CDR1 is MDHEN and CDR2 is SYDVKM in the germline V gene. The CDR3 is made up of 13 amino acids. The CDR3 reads CASSQGRDYGYTF. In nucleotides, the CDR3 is TGTGCCAGCAGTCAGGGGAGGGACTATGGCTACACCTTC.

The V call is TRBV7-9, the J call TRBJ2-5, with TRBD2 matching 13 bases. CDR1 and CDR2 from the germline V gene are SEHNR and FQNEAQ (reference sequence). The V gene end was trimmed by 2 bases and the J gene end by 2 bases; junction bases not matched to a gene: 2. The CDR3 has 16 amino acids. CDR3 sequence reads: CASSLRGLAGQETQYF. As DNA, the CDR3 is TGTGCCAGCAGCTTACGGGGACTAGCGGGACAAGAGACCCAGTACTTC.

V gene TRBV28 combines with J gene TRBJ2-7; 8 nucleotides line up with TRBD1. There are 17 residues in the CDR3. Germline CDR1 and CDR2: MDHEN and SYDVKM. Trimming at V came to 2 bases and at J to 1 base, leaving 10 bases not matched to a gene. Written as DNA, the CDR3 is TGTGCCAGCAGTTTAAGGCAGGGGGCAAGGAGTTCCTACGAGCAGTACTTC. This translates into CASSLRQGARSSYEQYF.

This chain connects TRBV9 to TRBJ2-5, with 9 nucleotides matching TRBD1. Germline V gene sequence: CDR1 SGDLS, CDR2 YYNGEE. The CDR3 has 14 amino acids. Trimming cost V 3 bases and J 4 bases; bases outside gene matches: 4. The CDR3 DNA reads TGTGCCAGCAGCGGGGGACAGGGAGGAGAGACCCAGTACTTC. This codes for CASSGGQGGETQYF.

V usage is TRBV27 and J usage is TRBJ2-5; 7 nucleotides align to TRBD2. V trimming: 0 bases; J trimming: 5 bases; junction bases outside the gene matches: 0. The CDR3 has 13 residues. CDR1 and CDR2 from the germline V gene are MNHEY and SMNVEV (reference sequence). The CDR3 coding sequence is TGTGCCAGCAGTTTATCGCGGGGGGAGACCCAGTACTTC. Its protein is CASSLSRGETQYF.

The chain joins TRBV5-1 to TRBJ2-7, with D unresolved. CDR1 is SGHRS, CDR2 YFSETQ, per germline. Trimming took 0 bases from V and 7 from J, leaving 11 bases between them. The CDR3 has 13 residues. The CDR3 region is CASSLVGLGEQYF. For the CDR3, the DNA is TGCGCCAGCAGCTTGGTGGGTTTAGGGGAGCAGTACTTC.

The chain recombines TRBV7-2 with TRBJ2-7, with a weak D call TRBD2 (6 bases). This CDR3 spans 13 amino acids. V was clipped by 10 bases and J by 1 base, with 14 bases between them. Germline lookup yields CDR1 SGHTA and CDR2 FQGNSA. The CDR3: CATRDLGSYEQYF. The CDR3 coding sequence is TGTGCCACCCGGGACTTAGGTTCCTACGAGCAGTACTTC.

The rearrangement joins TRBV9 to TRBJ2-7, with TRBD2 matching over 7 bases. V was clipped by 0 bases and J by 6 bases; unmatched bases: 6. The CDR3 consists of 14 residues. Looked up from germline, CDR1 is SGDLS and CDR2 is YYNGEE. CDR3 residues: CASSVASGNGEQYF. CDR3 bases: TGTGCCAGCAGCGTAGCGAGCGGGAACGGCGAGCAGTACTTC.

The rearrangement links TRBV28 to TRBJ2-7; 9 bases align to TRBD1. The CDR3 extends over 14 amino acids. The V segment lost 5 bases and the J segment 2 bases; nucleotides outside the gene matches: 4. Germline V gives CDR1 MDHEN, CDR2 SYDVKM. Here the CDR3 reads CASSLRQGAYEQYF. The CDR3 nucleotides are TGTGCCAGCAGTCTCCGACAGGGGGCCTACGAGCAGTACTTC.

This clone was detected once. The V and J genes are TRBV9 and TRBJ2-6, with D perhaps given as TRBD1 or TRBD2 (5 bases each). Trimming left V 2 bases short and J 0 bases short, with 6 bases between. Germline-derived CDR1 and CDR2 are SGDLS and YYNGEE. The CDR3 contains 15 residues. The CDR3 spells CASSVGGSGANVLTF. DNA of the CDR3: TGTGCCAGCAGCGTTGGGGGCTCTGGGGCCAACGTCCTGACTTTC.

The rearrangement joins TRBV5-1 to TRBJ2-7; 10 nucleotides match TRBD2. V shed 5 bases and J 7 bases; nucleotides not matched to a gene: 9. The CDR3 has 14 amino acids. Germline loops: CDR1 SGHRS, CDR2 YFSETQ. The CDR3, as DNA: TGCGCCAGCAGTTCCCTAGCGGGAGTGGGGGAGCAGTACTTC. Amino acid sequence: CASSSLAGVGEQYF.

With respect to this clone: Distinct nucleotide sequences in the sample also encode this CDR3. The DNA for the CDR3 is TGTGCCAGCAGCCCGGACAGTAACTATGGCTACACCTTC. Its translation: CASSPDSNYGYTF. The V gene is TRBV5-4, the J gene TRBJ1-2; D possibly corresponds to TRBD1 (6 bases). There are 13 residues in the CDR3. The V end lost 4 bases, the J end lost 1 base, and 8 bases lay between the germline ends. The germline gives CDR1 SGHNT, CDR2 YYREEE (reference sequence).

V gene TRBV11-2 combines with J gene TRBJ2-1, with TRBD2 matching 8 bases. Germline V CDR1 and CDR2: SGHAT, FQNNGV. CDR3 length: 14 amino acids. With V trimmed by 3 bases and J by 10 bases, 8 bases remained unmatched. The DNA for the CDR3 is TGTGCCAGCAGCTTTGTCGGGAGGGCCCAGGAGCAGTTCTTC. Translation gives CASSFVGRAQEQFF.

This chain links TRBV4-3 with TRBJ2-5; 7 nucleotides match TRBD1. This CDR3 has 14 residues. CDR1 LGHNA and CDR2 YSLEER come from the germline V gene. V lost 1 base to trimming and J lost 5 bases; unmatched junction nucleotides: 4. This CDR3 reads CASSQAHRGETQYF. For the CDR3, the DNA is TGCGCCAGCAGCCAAGCTCACAGGGGTGAGACCCAGTACTTC.

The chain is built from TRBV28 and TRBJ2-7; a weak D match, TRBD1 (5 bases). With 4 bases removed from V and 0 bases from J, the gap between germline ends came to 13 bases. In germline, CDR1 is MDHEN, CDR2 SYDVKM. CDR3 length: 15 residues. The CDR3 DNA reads TGTGCCAGCAGTTCACACGACAGTCACTCCTACGAGCAGTACTTC. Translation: CASSSHDSHSYEQYF. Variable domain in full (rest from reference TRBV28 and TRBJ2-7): DVKVTQSSRYLVKRTGEKVFLECVQDMDHENMFWYRQDPGLGLRLIYFSYDVKMKEKGDIPEGYSVSREKKERFSLILESASTNQTSMYLCASSSHDSHSYEQYFGPGTRLTVT.

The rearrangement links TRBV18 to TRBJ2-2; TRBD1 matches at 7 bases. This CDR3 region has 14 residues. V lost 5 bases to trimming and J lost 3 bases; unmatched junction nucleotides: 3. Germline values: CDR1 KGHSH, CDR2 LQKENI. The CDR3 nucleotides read TGTGCCAGCTCAGACAGGGCCGACACCGGGGAGCTGTTTTTT. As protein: CASSDRADTGELFF.

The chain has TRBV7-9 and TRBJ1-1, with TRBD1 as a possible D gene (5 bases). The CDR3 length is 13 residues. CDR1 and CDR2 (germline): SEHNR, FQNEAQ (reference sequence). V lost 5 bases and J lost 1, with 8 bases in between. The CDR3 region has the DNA TGTGCCAGCAGCCTTGGGACGAACACTGAAGCTTTCTTT. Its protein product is CASSLGTNTEAFF.

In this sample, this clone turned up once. The CDR3 reads CATSYPLLRSSDTQYF. The CDR3 DNA sequence: TGTGCCACCAGCTATCCCCTCCTACGAAGTTCTGATACGCAGTATTTT. The chain is built from TRBV15 and TRBJ2-3; D remains unclear. This CDR3 contains 16 residues. V was pared by 5 bases and J by 6 bases, with 21 bases between. Germline loops: CDR1 LNHNV, CDR2 YYDKDF (reference sequence).

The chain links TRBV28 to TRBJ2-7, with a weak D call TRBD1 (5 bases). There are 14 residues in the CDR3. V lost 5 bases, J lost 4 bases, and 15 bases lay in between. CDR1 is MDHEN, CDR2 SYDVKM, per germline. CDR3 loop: CASSDGQGLYEQYF. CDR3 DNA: TGTGCCAGCAGTGACGGACAAGGTTTATACGAGCAGTACTTC.

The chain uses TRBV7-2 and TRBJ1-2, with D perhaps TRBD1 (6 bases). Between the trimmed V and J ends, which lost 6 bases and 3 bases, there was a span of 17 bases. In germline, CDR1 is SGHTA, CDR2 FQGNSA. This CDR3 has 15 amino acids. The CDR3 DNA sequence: TGTGCCAGCAGTCGGACCCAGACAGGCTACTATGGCTACACCTTC. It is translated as CASSRTQTGYYGYTF.

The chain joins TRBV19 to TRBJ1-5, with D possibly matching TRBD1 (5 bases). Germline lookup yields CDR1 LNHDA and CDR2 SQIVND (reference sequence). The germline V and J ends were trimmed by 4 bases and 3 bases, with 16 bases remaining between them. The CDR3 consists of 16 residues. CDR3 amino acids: CASSTIVGASNQPQHF. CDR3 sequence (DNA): TGTGCCAGTAGTACGATTGTCGGGGCCTCCAATCAGCCCCAGCATTTT.

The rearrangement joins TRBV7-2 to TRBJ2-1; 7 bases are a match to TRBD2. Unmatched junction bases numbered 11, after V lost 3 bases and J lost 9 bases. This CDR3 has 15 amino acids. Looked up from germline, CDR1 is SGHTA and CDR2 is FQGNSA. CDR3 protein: CASSLGGSAVAEQFF. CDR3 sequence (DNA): TGTGCCAGCAGCTTGGGCGGGAGCGCTGTGGCTGAGCAGTTCTTC.

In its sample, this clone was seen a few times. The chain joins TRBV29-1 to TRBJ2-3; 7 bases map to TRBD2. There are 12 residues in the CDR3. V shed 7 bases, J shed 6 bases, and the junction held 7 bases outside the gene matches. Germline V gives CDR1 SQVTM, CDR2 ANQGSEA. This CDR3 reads CSGTGGVDTQYF. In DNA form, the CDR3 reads TGCAGCGGGACGGGAGGCGTGGATACGCAGTATTTT.

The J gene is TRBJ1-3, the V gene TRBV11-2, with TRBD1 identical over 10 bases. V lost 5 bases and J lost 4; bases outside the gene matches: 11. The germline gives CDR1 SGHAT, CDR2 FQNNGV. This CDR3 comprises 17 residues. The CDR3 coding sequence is TGTGCCAGCAGCGCCCGGGGGGACAGGGGATCGGGAAACACCATATATTTT. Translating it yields CASSARGDRGSGNTIYF. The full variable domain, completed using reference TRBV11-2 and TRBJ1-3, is EAGVAQSPRYKIIEKRQSVAFWCNPISGHATLYWYQQILGQGPKLLIQFQNNGVVDDSQLPKDRFSAERLKGVDSTLKIQPAKLEDSAVYLCASSARGDRGSGNTIYFGEGSWLTVV.

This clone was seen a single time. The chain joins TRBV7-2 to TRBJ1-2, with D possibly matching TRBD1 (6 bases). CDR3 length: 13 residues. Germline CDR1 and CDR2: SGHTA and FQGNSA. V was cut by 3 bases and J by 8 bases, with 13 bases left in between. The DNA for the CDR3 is TGTGCCAGCAGCTTTATTGAGGGGGGCGGCTACACCTTC. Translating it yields CASSFIEGGGYTF.

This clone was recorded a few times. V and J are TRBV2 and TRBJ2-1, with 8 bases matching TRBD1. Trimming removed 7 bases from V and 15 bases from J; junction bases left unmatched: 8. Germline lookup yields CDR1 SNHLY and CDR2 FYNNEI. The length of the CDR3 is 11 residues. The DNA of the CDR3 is TGTGCCAGCAAACCGGGACAGGAGTGGTTCTTC. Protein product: CASKPGQEWFF. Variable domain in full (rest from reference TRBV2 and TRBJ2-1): EPEVTQTPSHQVTQMGQEVILRCVPISNHLYFYWYRQILGQKVEFLVSFYNNEISEKSEIFDDQFSVERPDGSNFTLKIRSTKLEDSAMYFCASKPGQEWFFGPGTRLTVL.